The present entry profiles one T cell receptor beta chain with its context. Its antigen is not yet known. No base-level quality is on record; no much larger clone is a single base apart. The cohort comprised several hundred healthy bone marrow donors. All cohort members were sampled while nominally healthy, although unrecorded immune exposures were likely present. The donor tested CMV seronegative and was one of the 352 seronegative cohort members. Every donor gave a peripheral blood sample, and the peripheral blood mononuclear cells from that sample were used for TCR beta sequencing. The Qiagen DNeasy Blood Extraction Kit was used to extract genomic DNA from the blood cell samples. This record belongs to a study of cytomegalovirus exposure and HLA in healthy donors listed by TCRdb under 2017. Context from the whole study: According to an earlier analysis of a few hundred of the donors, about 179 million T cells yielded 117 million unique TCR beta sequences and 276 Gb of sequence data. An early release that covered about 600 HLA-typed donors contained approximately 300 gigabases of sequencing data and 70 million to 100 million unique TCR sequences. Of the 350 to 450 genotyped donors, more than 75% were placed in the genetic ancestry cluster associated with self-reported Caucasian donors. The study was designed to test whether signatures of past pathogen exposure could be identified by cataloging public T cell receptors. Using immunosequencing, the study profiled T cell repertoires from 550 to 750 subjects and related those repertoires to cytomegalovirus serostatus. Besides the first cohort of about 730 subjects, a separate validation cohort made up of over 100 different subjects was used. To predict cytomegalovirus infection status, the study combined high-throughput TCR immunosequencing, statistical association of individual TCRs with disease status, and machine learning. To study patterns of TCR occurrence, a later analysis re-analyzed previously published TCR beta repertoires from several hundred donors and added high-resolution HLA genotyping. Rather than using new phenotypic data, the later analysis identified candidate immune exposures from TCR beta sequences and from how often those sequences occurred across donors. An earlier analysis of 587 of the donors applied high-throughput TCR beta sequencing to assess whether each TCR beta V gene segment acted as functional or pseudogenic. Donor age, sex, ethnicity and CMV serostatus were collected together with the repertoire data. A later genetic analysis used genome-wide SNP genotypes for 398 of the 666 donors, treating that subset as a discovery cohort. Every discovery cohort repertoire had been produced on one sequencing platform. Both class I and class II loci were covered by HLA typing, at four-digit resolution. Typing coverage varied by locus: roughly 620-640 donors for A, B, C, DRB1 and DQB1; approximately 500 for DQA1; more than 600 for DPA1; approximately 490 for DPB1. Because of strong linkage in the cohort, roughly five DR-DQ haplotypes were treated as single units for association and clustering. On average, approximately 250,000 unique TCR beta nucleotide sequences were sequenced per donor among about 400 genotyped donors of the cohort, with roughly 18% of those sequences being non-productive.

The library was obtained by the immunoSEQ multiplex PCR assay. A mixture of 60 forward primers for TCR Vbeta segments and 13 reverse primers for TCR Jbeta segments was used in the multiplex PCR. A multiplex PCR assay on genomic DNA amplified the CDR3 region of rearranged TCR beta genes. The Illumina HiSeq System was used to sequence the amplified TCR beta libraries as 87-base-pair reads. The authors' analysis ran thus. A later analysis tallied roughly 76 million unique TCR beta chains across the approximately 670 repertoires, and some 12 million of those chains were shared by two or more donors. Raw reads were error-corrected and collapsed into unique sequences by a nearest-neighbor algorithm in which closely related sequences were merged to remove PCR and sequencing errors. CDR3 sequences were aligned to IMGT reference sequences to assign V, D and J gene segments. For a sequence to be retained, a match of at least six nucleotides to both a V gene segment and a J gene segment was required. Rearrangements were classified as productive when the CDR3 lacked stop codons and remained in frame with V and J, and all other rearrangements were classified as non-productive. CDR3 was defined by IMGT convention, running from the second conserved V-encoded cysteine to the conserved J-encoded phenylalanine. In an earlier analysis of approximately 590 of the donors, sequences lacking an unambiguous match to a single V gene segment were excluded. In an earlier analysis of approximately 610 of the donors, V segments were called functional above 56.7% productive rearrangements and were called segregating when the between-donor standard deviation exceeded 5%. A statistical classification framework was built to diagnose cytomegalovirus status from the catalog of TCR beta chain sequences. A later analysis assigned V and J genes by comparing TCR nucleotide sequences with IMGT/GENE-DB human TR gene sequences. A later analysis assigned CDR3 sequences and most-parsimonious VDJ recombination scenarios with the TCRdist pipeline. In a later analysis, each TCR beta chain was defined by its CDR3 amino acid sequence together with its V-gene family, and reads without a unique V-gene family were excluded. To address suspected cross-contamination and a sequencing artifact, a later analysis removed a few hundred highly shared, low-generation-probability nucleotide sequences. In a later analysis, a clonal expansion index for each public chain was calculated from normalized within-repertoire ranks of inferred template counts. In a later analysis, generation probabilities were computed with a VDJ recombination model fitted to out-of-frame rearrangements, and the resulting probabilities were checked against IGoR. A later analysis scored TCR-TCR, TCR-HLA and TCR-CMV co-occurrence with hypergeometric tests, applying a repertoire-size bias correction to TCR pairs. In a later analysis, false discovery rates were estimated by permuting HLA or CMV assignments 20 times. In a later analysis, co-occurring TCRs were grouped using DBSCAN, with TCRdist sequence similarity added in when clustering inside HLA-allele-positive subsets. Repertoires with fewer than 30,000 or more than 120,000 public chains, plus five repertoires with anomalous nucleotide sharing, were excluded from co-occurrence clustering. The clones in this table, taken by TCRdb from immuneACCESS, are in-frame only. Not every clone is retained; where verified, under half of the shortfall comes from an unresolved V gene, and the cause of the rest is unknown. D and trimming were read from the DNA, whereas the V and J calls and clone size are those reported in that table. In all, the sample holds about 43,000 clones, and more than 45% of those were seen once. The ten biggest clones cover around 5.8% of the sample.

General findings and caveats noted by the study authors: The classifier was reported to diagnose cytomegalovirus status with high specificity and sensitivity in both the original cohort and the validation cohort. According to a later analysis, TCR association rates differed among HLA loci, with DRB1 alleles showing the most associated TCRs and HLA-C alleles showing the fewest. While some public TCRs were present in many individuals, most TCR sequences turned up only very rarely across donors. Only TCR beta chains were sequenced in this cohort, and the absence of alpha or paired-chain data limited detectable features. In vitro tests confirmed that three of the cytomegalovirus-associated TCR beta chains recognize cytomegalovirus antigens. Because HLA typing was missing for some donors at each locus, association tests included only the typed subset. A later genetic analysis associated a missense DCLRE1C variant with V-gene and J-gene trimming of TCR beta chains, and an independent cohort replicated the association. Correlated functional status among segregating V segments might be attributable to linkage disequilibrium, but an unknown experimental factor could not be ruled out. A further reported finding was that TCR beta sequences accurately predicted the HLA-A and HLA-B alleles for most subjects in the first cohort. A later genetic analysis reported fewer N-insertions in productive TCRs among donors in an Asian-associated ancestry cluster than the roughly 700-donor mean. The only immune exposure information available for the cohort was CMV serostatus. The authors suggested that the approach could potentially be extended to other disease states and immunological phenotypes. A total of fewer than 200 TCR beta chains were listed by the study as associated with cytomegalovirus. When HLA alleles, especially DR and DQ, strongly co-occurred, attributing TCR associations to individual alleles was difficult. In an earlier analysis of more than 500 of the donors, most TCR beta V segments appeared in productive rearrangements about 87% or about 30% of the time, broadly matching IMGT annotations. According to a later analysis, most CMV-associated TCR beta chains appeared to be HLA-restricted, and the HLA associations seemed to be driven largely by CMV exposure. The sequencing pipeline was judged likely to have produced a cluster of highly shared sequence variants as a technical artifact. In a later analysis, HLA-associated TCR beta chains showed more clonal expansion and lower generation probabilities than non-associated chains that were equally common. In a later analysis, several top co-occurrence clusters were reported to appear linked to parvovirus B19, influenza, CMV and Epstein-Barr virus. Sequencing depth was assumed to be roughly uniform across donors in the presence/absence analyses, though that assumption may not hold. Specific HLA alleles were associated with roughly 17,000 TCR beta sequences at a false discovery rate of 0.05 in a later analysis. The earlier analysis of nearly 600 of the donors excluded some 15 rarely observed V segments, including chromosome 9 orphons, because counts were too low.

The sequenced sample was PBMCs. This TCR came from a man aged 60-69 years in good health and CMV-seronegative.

The sequence in DNA is TGTGCCAGCAGTTTTGACAGGGTCGCTGAAAAACTGTTTTTT. This gives the protein CASSFDRVAEKLFF. The V and J segments used are TRBV2 and TRBJ1-4; 7 central nucleotides agree with TRBD1. Here V drops 5 bases and J drops 7 bases, and the junction holds 7 bases not matched to any gene. The CDR3 sequence holds 14 residues, the cysteine and phenylalanine included. Just the 42-base CDR3 DNA is kept, in frame starting at base 1. CDR1 and CDR2, per the germline V gene, are SNHLY and FYNNEI.